The 23 T cell receptor beta chains reported below all come from one sample, sequenced in a study of cytotoxic CD8 clonotypes in ibrutinib-treated CLL. Sequencing used immunoSEQ multiplex PCR; TCRdb keeps in-frame clones, though not all of them. The sample holds 60,000 to 65,000 clones; around three fifths are singletons and the top ten take under 15%. Sample: PBMCs, taken after 12 months of ibrutinib treatment. The source is a human donor with chronic lymphocytic leukemia.

There are a few counts of this clone. This chain joins TRBV7-8 and TRBJ1-5, with unresolved D. From germline, CDR1 is SGHVS and CDR2 FQNEAQ. Between the trimmed V and J ends, which lost 2 bases and 5 bases, there was a span of 7 bases. This CDR3 region has 13 residues. The CDR3 DNA is TGTGCCAGCAGCTTAAGTGGGTATCAGCCCCAGCATTTT. Its translation: CASSLSGYQPQHF.

The chain is built from TRBV5-6 and TRBJ2-3; 7 bases are shared with TRBD2. This CDR3 has 16 residues. Germline CDR1 and CDR2: SGHDT and YYEEEE. J was trimmed by 0 bases and V by 1 base; bases with no gene match: 5. In DNA form, the CDR3 reads TGTGCCAGCAGCTTGAAGGGAGGGAGCAGCACAGATACGCAGTATTTT. Protein: CASSLKGGSSTDTQYF.

This clone was recorded only once. This sequence joins TRBV7-9 and TRBJ2-7, with 11 bases matching TRBD2. Germline loops: CDR1 SEHNR, CDR2 FQNEAQ (reference sequence). The V segment lost 6 bases and the J segment 2 bases; nucleotides outside the gene matches: 18. CDR3 size: 19 residues. Here the CDR3 reads CASSQTRGTSGVSTYEQYF. CDR3 in DNA: TGTGCCAGCAGTCAAACAAGGGGGACTAGCGGAGTCTCTACCTACGAGCAGTACTTC.

This clone turned up a few times. This chain uses TRBV7-2 with TRBJ2-3; D is undetermined. CDR1 and CDR2 (germline): SGHTA, FQGNSA. This CDR3 has 15 residues. The V end was cut by 0 bases, the J end by 2 bases, with 9 bases between. Written as DNA, the CDR3 is TGTGCCAGCAGCTTAGCGACTTTGGTCACAGATACGCAGTATTTT. Its protein product is CASSLATLVTDTQYF. Full variable domain (rest looked up from reference TRBV7-2 and TRBJ2-3): GAGVSQSPSNKVTEKGKDVELRCDPISGHTALYWYRQSLGQGLEFLIYFQGNSAPDKSGLPSDRFSAERTGGSVSTLTIQRTQQEDSAVYLCASSLATLVTDTQYFGPGTRLTVL.

The chain couples TRBV28 to TRBJ2-2; 7 nucleotides agree with TRBD1. Trimming took 6 bases from V and 1 from J; bases not matched to a gene: 14. Germline-derived CDR1 and CDR2 are MDHEN and SYDVKM. This CDR3 is 18 amino acids long. Here the CDR3 DNA reads TGTGCCAGCAGCGTACTGAAACAGGGGATATGGAACACCGGGGAGCTGTTTTTT. This gives the protein CASSVLKQGIWNTGELFF.

The genes are TRBV10-3 and TRBJ1-2, with 7 bases lining up with TRBD1. The V gene end was trimmed by 4 bases and the J gene end by 1 base; junction bases not matched to a gene: 6. In germline, CDR1 is ENHRY, CDR2 SYGVKD. The CDR3 is 15 amino acids. The DNA for the CDR3 is TGTGCCATCAGTGGGGCAGGGGGGGATAACTATGGCTACACCTTC. Its translation is CAISGAGGDNYGYTF.

The V gene is TRBV18, the J gene TRBJ1-4; D perhaps matches TRBD1 (5 bases). This CDR3 is 14 amino acids long. V was clipped by 3 bases and J by 4 bases, with 9 bases between them. Germline V gene lookup returns CDR1 KGHSH and CDR2 LQKENI. CDR3 in amino acids: CASSPGTGNEKLFF. Written as DNA, the CDR3 is TGTGCCAGCTCACCCGGGACGGGTAATGAAAAACTGTTTTTT.

V and J are TRBV19 and TRBJ1-1; no reliable D call. Germline loops: CDR1 LNHDA, CDR2 SQIVND (reference sequence). V lost 7 bases to trimming and J lost 0 bases, with 18 bases between them. This CDR3 has 16 amino acids. The CDR3 DNA follows: TGTGCCAGTACGTCCCCCTTTAGTAATATGAACACTGAAGCTTTCTTT. Encoded protein: CASTSPFSNMNTEAFF.

The V gene is TRBV19, the J gene TRBJ2-3; D may be TRBD1 or TRBD2 (8 bases each). Trimming stripped 3 bases from V and 2 bases from J, with 27 bases between. This CDR3 region has 20 residues. CDR1 is LNHDA and CDR2 is SQIVND in the germline V gene (reference sequence). CDR3 sequence: CASSIRTGLWTSPNTDTQYF. The CDR3 DNA sequence: TGTGCCAGTAGTATTCGGACAGGGCTCTGGACTAGCCCGAACACAGATACGCAGTATTTT.

The chain joins TRBV7-9 to TRBJ2-7; TRBD2 matches 11 bases. After removal of 5 bases from V and 12 bases from J, the junction contained 9 bases not matched to a gene. Per the germline V gene, CDR1 is SEHNR and CDR2 is FQNEAQ (reference sequence). This CDR3 is 13 amino acids long. This chain's CDR3 is CASSPTSGDLGYV. CDR3 nucleotide sequence: TGTGCCAGCAGCCCGACTAGCGGGGACCTGGGGTACGTC.

The chain couples TRBV5-4 to TRBJ2-3; tentatively, D is TRBD1 or TRBD2 (5 bases each). This CDR3 spans 16 amino acids. The ends were cut back, 5 bases at V and 4 bases at J, with 20 bases in the middle. CDR1 is SGHNT, CDR2 YYREEE, per germline (reference sequence). The CDR3: CASRTLEGPRADTQYF. In nucleotides, the CDR3 is TGTGCCAGCAGGACGCTTGAGGGACCCAGGGCAGATACGCAGTATTTT.

V gene TRBV28 combines with J gene TRBJ1-1; D call uncertain. V dropped 2 bases and J dropped 1 base, with 5 bases sitting between them. The germline CDR1 and CDR2 sequences are MDHEN and SYDVKM. The CDR3 is made up of 13 amino acids. The CDR3 here is CASSLDRNTEAFF. For the CDR3, the DNA is TGTGCCAGCAGTTTAGACCGGAACACTGAAGCTTTCTTT. Drawing the rest from reference TRBV28 and TRBJ1-1, the complete variable domain is DVKVTQSSRYLVKRTGEKVFLECVQDMDHENMFWYRQDPGLGLRLIYFSYDVKMKEKGDIPEGYSVSREKKERFSLILESASTNQTSMYLCASSLDRNTEAFFGQGTRLTVV.

This rearrangement joins TRBV27 to TRBJ2-5, with TRBD2 matching 14 bases. V gave up 3 bases and J gave up 5 bases; unmatched junction bases: 5. This CDR3 is built from 16 residues. CDR1 MNHEY and CDR2 SMNVEV come from the germline V gene (reference sequence). The CDR3 DNA reads as TGTGCCAGCAGTTTGCTCAGGACTAGCGGGGGGGAGACCCAGTACTTC. Its translation is CASSLLRTSGGETQYF.

CDR3 in amino acids: CASSYSTGYEQFF. The CDR3 DNA is TGTGCCAGCAGTTATTCCACAGGGTATGAGCAGTTCTTC. The V call is TRBV6-6, the J call TRBJ2-1; possibly TRBD1 for D (6 bases). Trimming pared 3 bases from V and 8 bases from J, leaving 11 bases between. Germline V CDR1 and CDR2: MNHNY, SVGAGI (reference sequence). The CDR3 length is 13 residues.

This chain joins TRBV7-2 and TRBJ2-5, with 9 bases aligning to TRBD2. Germline CDR1 reads SGHTA; CDR2 reads FQGNSA. V was clipped by 3 bases and J by 1 base; unmatched bases: 0. This CDR3 comprises 14 residues. CDR3 sequence (DNA): TGTGCCAGCAGCTTGACTAGCGGCCAAGAGACCCAGTACTTC. Translation gives CASSLTSGQETQYF.

The chain employs TRBV5-1 and TRBJ1-1, with a possible D match to TRBD1 (5 bases). Trimming pared 4 bases from V and 1 base from J, leaving 11 bases between. CDR3 size: 14 residues. Germline V gene sequence: CDR1 SGHRS, CDR2 YFSETQ. Written as DNA, the CDR3 is TGCGCCAGCAGCCCCGGGGGGAAGAACACTGAAGCTTTCTTT. This sequence encodes CASSPGGKNTEAFF.

V gene TRBV7-2 combines with J gene TRBJ2-1; no clear D. The CDR3 length is 12 residues. Deletions cut 5 bases from V and 8 bases from J, with 10 bases between. Germline V gene sequence: CDR1 SGHTA, CDR2 FQGNSA. The CDR3 loop is CASSQRWDEQFF. The CDR3 region has the DNA TGTGCCAGCAGCCAACGATGGGATGAGCAGTTCTTC.

The CDR3 nucleotides read TGTGCCAGCAGTGGACAGGGCGCCGTCTCGGGGGAGCAGTACGTC. Translating gives CASSGQGAVSGEQYV. The chain carries TRBV6-5 and TRBJ2-7, with 8 bases that match TRBD1. The CDR3 length is 15 residues. Germline V gives CDR1 MNHEY, CDR2 SVGAGI. With 5 bases clipped from V and 7 bases from J, the junction kept 13 bases outside the gene matches.

CDR3: CASSLGFYQPQHF. CDR3 DNA sequence: TGTGCCAGCAGCTTAGGATTTTATCAGCCCCAGCATTTT. The chain uses TRBV7-2 and TRBJ1-5; D ambiguous. CDR1 and CDR2 (germline): SGHTA, FQGNSA. The CDR3 totals 13 residues. Trimming shortened V by 1 base and J by 5 bases, and 6 bases separated the two germline ends.

The chain joins TRBV27 to TRBJ2-7; D assignment may be TRBD1 or TRBD2 (5 bases each). Germline lookup yields CDR1 MNHEY and CDR2 SMNVEV (reference sequence). This CDR3 has 14 amino acids. V was pared by 10 bases and J by 2 bases, with 18 bases between. Here the CDR3 DNA reads TGTGCCACCAAGGATGAGGGGTACACCTACGAGCAGTACTTC. Encoded protein: CATKDEGYTYEQYF.

CDR3 DNA sequence: TGTGCCAGCAGTCCCCGGGTAGCGGGGGACAATGAGCAGTTCTTC. Its translation: CASSPRVAGDNEQFF. V gene TRBV27 combines with J gene TRBJ2-1; 9 bases align to TRBD2. Trimming took 5 bases from V and 5 from J; bases not matched to a gene: 7. CDR3 length: 15 amino acids. CDR1 is MNHEY and CDR2 is SMNVEV in the germline V gene (reference sequence).

The chain recombines TRBV7-9 with TRBJ2-2; TRBD1 might be the D (5 bases). With 5 bases removed from V and 1 base from J, the gap between germline ends came to 11 bases. Germline V gene lookup returns CDR1 SEHNR and CDR2 FQNEAQ (reference sequence). The CDR3 is 15 amino acids. The CDR3 sequence: CASSVGQMNTGELFF. In DNA form, the CDR3 reads TGTGCCAGCAGCGTTGGACAAATGAACACCGGGGAGCTGTTTTTT.

This sequence joins TRBV6-5 and TRBJ2-4, with D possibly TRBD2 on 6 matching bases. The germline V gene encodes CDR1 MNHEY and CDR2 SVGAGI. The CDR3 spans 15 residues. V shed 8 bases and J shed 1 base, with 15 bases lying between them. The CDR3 sequence: CASRGPGEAKNIQYF. The CDR3 DNA is TGTGCCAGCCGAGGTCCGGGGGAGGCCAAAAACATTCAGTACTTC.